Shown below are 10 T cell receptor beta chains from a single sample sequenced in a study of cytomegalovirus exposure and HLA in healthy donors. Amplification used 60 Vbeta primers and 13 Jbeta primers. Profiling relied on immunoSEQ multiplex PCR, and the TCRdb table lists in-frame clones only, not all of them. The sample lists about 85,000 clones, approximately 65% occurring once. The specimen was PBMCs. The origin of the receptors is a man aged 30-40 years in good health and CMV-seronegative.

The CDR3 sequence: CASSWGGVWTEAFF. Here the CDR3 DNA reads TGTGCCAGCAGCTGGGGGGGAGTATGGACTGAAGCTTTCTTT. J is TRBJ1-1 and V is TRBV7-6; a possible D gene is TRBD1 (5 bases). Looked up from germline, CDR1 is SGHVS and CDR2 is FNYEAQ. Trimming removed 4 bases from V and 5 bases from J, with 14 bases in between. The CDR3 has 14 residues.

The chain uses TRBV4-2 and TRBJ2-2, with 7 bases aligning to TRBD2. V gave up 0 bases and J gave up 2 bases; unmatched junction bases: 6. The germline gives CDR1 LGHNA, CDR2 YNFKEQ. The length of the CDR3 is 17 residues. The CDR3 DNA reads as TGTGCCAGCAGCCAAGATATTCCGGGAGGAAACACCGGGGAGCTGTTTTTT. Translated: CASSQDIPGGNTGELFF.

This clone was counted between two and nine times. Other DNA sequences within the sample encode an identical CDR3. The J gene is TRBJ1-1, the V gene TRBV5-1, with D maybe TRBD1 (6 bases). The germline V and J ends were trimmed by 1 base and 0 bases, with 7 bases remaining between them. The germline gives CDR1 SGHRS, CDR2 YFSETQ. The CDR3 runs 14 residues. The CDR3 sequence is CASSLTGMNTEAFF. The CDR3, as DNA: TGCGCCAGCAGCTTGACAGGGATGAACACTGAAGCTTTCTTT.

The chain joins TRBV7-2 to TRBJ1-6; D is possibly TRBD1 (5 bases). Germline V CDR1 and CDR2: SGHTA, FQGNSA. The CDR3 consists of 14 residues. The V and J ends lost 7 bases and 4 bases respectively, with 11 bases between them. In DNA form, the CDR3 reads TGTGCCAGCACGGCAGGGACTTATAATTCACCCCTCCACTTT. Translation: CASTAGTYNSPLHF.

The chain is built from TRBV29-1 and TRBJ2-2; 11 bases are shared with TRBD2. Germline V gene sequence: CDR1 SQVTM, CDR2 ANQGSEA. The length of the CDR3 is 14 residues. The V gene end was trimmed by 8 bases and the J gene end by 3 bases; junction bases not matched to a gene: 5. CDR3 in DNA: TGCAGCACTAGCGGGGGAACTCACACCGGGGAGCTGTTTTTT. Encoded protein: CSTSGGTHTGELFF.

The rearrangement links TRBV16 to TRBJ2-2; TRBD1 agrees at 7 bases. The ends lost 3 bases at V and 5 bases at J; junction bases unmatched: 9. CDR1 is KGHSY and CDR2 is FQNENV in the germline V gene. The CDR3 consists of 16 residues. The CDR3 region is CASSQPGTVGTGELFF. As DNA, the CDR3 is TGTGCCAGCAGCCAGCCCGGGACAGTTGGGACCGGGGAGCTGTTTTTT.

The rearrangement joins TRBV4-1 to TRBJ2-1; 10 nucleotides agree with TRBD2. This CDR3 is built from 16 residues. V dropped 3 bases and J dropped 4; count of bases not matched to a gene: 6. The germline CDR1 and CDR2 sequences are MGHRA and YSYEKL. Written as DNA, the CDR3 is TGCGCCAGCAGCCAGGCGGGACTAGCGAGTTACAATGAGCAGTTCTTC. It encodes CASSQAGLASYNEQFF.

The chain employs TRBV28 and TRBJ2-2; 9 bases map to TRBD1. CDR1 is MDHEN and CDR2 is SYDVKM in the germline V gene. The ends lost 7 bases at V and 6 bases at J; junction bases unmatched: 0. This CDR3 spans 12 amino acids. Here the CDR3 reads CASNRGPGELFF. The CDR3 DNA sequence: TGTGCCAGCAACAGGGGGCCCGGGGAGCTGTTTTTT.

The chain employs TRBV15 and TRBJ2-5; the match to TRBD1 covers 9 bases. The J call may be wrong; the DNA end is better matched by TRBJ2-7. The CDR3 is 15 amino acids. The germline V gene encodes CDR1 LNHNV and CDR2 YYDKDF (reference sequence). CDR3 bases: TGTGCCACCAGCAGAGATACAGGGGGCAACTACGAGCAGTACTTC. Translation gives CATSRDTGGNYEQYF.

The chain couples TRBV27 to TRBJ1-5; 8 nucleotides align to TRBD1. V lost 3 bases to trimming and J lost 5 bases; unmatched junction nucleotides: 3. The CDR3 is 14 amino acids. Looked up from germline, CDR1 is MNHEY and CDR2 is SMNVEV (reference sequence). The CDR3 loop reads CASSFRGPDQPQHF. CDR3 coding DNA: TGTGCCAGCAGTTTCAGGGGGCCTGATCAGCCCCAGCATTTT.